At least ten counts were recorded for the clone carrying this T cell receptor beta chain. Its antigen is currently unknown. The data were obtained in a study of Graves' ophthalmopathy and Graves' hyperthyroidism. General study points: Among expanded thyroid clonotypes above 0.001 frequency, most also occurred in blood.

Ophthalmopathy-affected donors exhibited moderate-to-severe activity, CAS ≥3, NOSPECS ≥4, and duration under 3 months. Researchers took RNA transcripts and amplified TCR beta CDR3 regions from them. Amplification began with first-round RT-PCR using HTBI primers, then second-round multiplex PCR was performed. TCRdb ran MiXCR on the multiplex PCR reads and lists one entry per CDR3 protein. This sample has over 650,000 distinct CDR3 sequences, with approximately 39% found just once. Sample: peripheral blood. The sequence was collected from an adult man with Graves' ophthalmopathy.

The CDR3 here is CASSVTGAPFTTQYF. For the CDR3, the DNA is TGCGCCAGCAGCGTGACAGGGGCCCCTTTCACGACCCAGTACTTC. The gene calls are TRBV5-1 and TRBJ2-5; TRBD1 matches at 8 bases. The CDR3 runs to 15 residues. V was clipped by 4 bases and J by 7 bases; unmatched bases: 12. The germline CDR1 and CDR2 sequences are SGHRS and YFSETQ. The full variable domain, rest sourced from reference TRBV5-1 and TRBJ2-5, is KAGVTQTPRYLIKTRGQQVTLSCSPISGHRSVSWYQQTPGQGLQFLFEYFSETQRNKGNFPGRFSGRQFSNSRSEMNVSTLELGDSALYLCASSVTGAPFTTQYFGPGTRLLVL.